These 8 T cell receptor beta chains were sequenced from one sample in a study of blood T cell repertoires in COVID-19. The data were produced by immunoSEQ multiplex PCR, yet TCRdb's version contains in-frame clones alone and is incomplete. The sample records about 52,000 clones, over 75% being singletons. The material sequenced was peripheral blood. These receptors all stem from a man at least 80 years old with COVID-19, enrolled during active disease.

The V call is TRBV3-1 (or the pseudogene TRBV3-2), the J call TRBJ1-5; 8 nucleotides match TRBD1. J gave up 7 bases and V 3 bases, and 2 bases lay outside the gene matches. Germline CDR1 reads LGHDT; CDR2 reads YNNKEL (reference sequence). This CDR3 comprises 13 residues. CDR3 residues: CASSQDRVQPQHF. DNA for the CDR3: TGTGCCAGCAGCCAGGACAGGGTCCAGCCCCAGCATTTT.

V gene TRBV6-2 or TRBV6-3 combines with J gene TRBJ1-6; 9 bases line up with TRBD1. Unmatched junction bases numbered 11, after V lost 6 bases and J lost 8 bases. Germline V gives CDR1 MNHEY, CDR2 SVGEGT. The CDR3 extends over 16 amino acids. The CDR3 sequence: CASSSRRTGEDSPLHF. The CDR3 coding sequence is TGTGCCAGCAGCAGCAGGCGGACAGGGGAGGATTCACCCCTCCACTTT.

The V gene is TRBV19, the J gene TRBJ1-5, with TRBD1 identical over 8 bases. Trimming cost V 6 bases and J 2 bases; bases outside gene matches: 6. The CDR3 contains 15 residues. Germline CDR1 and CDR2: LNHDA and SQIVND (reference sequence). The CDR3 nucleotides read TGTGCCAGTAGCGCAGGGGGCGGTGGCAATCAGCCCCAGCATTTT. Protein sequence: CASSAGGGGNQPQHF. Together with reference TRBV19 and TRBJ1-5, the CDR3 gives the full variable domain: DGGITQSPKYLFRKEGQNVTLSCEQNLNHDAMYWYRQDPGQGLRLIYYSQIVNDFQKGDIAEGYSVSREKKESFPLTVTSAQKNPTAFYLCASSAGGGGNQPQHFGDGTRLSIL.

The table lists this clone with a count of one. The chain combines TRBV29-1 with TRBJ2-1; a possible D gene is TRBD1 (6 bases). The germline V gene has CDR1 SQVTM and CDR2 ANQGSEA. Trimming stripped 5 bases from V and 8 bases from J, with 10 bases between. There are 11 residues in the CDR3. The CDR3 is CSVNRVDEQFF. CDR3 bases: TGCAGCGTTAACAGGGTTGATGAGCAGTTCTTC.

The chain employs TRBV28 and TRBJ1-6; no reliable D call. This CDR3 has 13 amino acids. Germline-derived CDR1 and CDR2 are MDHEN and SYDVKM. The ends were cut back, 7 bases at V and 8 bases at J, with 12 bases in the middle. The CDR3 coding sequence is TGTGCCAGCACCGTCTCGAGGGATTCACCCCTCCACTTT. It translates to CASTVSRDSPLHF. Full variable domain (outside the CDR3, taken from reference TRBV28 and TRBJ1-6): DVKVTQSSRYLVKRTGEKVFLECVQDMDHENMFWYRQDPGLGLRLIYFSYDVKMKEKGDIPEGYSVSREKKERFSLILESASTNQTSMYLCASTVSRDSPLHFGNGTRLTVT.

This chain links TRBV18 with TRBJ2-5; D not certain. V lost 0 bases and J lost 2, with 4 bases in between. Germline CDR1 is KGHSH and CDR2 is LQKENI. The CDR3 has 13 residues. The CDR3 sequence: CASSPPSQETQYF. The CDR3 DNA follows: TGTGCCAGCTCACCACCATCTCAAGAGACCCAGTACTTC.

CDR3 nucleotide sequence: TGTGCCAGTAGTAAGGGGCCTGTTGGTGGCTACACCTTC. Translation: CASSKGPVGGYTF. The chain employs TRBV19 and TRBJ1-2; D is perhaps TRBD1 (5 bases). Germline lookup yields CDR1 LNHDA and CDR2 SQIVND (reference sequence). This CDR3 spans 13 amino acids. The V end lost 4 bases, the J end lost 7 bases, and 13 bases lay between the germline ends. Variable domain in full (rest from reference TRBV19 and TRBJ1-2): DGGITQSPKYLFRKEGQNVTLSCEQNLNHDAMYWYRQDPGQGLRLIYYSQIVNDFQKGDIAEGYSVSREKKESFPLTVTSAQKNPTAFYLCASSKGPVGGYTFGSGTRLTVV.

The CDR3 reads CASSPSQGGTRELFF. In nucleotides, the CDR3 is TGTGCCAGCAGCCCGTCCCAAGGGGGAACACGGGAGCTGTTTTTT. The chain combines TRBV6-2 or TRBV6-3 with TRBJ2-2; D may be TRBD1 (6 bases). V lost 6 bases to trimming and J lost 9 bases, with 20 bases between them. The germline gives CDR1 MNHEY, CDR2 SVGEGT. CDR3 size: 15 residues.